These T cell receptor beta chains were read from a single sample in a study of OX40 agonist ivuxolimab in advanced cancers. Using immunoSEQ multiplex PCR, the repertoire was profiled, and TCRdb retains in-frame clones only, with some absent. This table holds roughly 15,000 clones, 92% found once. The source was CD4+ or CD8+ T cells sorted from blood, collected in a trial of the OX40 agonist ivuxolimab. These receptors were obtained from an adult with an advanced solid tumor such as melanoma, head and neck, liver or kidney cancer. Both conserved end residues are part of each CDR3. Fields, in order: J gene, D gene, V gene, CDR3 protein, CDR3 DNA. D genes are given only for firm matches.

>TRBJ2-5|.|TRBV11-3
CASSAGPERETQYF
TGTGCCAGCAGCGCCGGACCGGAGCGGGAGACCCAGTACTTC
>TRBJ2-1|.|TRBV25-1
CASSEGRLEQFF
TGTGCCAGCAGTGAGGGCCGTTTGGAGCAGTTCTTC
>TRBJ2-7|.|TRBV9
CASSVGLAPTYEQYF
TGTGCCAGCAGCGTAGGTTTGGCCCCCACCTACGAGCAGTACTTC
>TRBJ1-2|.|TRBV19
CASGSGLPYGYTF
TGTGCCAGTGGGTCAGGACTACCCTATGGCTACACCTTC
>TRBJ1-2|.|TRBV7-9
CASSLEGALFKGYTF
TGTGCCAGCAGCTTAGAAGGGGCCCTTTTTAAAGGCTACACCTTC
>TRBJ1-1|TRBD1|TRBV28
CASSPGQGATWAEAFF
TGTGCCAGCAGTCCTGGACAGGGAGCCACTTGGGCTGAAGCTTTCTTT
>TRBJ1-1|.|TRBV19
CASSPRGGGTEAFF
TGTGCCAGTAGTCCCCGGGGAGGGGGCACTGAAGCTTTCTTT
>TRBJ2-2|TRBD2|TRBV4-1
CASSRTGTSRSGELFF
TGCGCCAGCAGCCGAACCGGGACTAGCCGCTCCGGGGAGCTGTTTTTT
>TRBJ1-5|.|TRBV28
CASSFKRGEGLYSNQPQHF
TGTGCCAGCAGTTTCAAGAGAGGGGAGGGGCTATATAGCAATCAGCCCCAGCATTTT
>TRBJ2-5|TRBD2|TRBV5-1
CASSSSGDGETQYF
TGCGCCAGCAGTTCTAGCGGGGACGGGGAGACCCAGTACTTC
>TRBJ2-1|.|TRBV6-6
CASHGVSSYNEQFF
TGTGCCAGTCACGGTGTAAGCTCCTACAATGAGCAGTTCTTC
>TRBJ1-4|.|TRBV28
CASSFMDSNEKLFF
TGTGCCAGCAGTTTTATGGACAGCAATGAAAAACTGTTTTTT
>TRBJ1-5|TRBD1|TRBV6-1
CASSAGGYSNQPQHF
TGTGCCAGCAGTGCAGGGGGGTATAGCAATCAGCCCCAGCATTTT
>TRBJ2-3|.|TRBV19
CASSPTGSSTDTQYF
TGTGCCAGTAGCCCGACGGGATCTAGCACAGATACGCAGTATTTT
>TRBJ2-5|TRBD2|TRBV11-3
CASSQSGGEGETQYF
TGTGCCAGCAGCCAAAGCGGGGGGGAGGGAGAGACCCAGTACTTC
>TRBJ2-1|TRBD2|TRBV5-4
CASSEHGGRDDEQFF
TGTGCCAGCAGCGAGCATGGCGGGAGAGACGATGAGCAGTTCTTC